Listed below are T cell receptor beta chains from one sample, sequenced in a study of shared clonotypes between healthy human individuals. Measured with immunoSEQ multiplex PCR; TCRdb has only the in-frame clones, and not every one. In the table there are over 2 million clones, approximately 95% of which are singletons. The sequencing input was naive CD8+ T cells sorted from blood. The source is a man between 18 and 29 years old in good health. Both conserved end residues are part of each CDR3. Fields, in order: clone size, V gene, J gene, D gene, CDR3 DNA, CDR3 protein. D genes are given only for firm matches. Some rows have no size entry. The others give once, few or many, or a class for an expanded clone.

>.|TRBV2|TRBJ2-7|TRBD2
TGTGCCAGCAGTGAGGGACTAGCGGGGTACGAGCAGTACTTC
CASSEGLAGYEQYF
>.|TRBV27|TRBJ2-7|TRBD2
TGTGCCAGCAGTTTAACGGGAGGGGGGGTCGAGCAGTACTTC
CASSLTGGGVEQYF
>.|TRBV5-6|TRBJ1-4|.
TGTGCCAGCAGCCTCGGACAAGCAACTAATGAAAAACTGTTTTTT
CASSLGQATNEKLFF
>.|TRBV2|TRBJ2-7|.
TGTGCCACCTTAGACATCGACGAGCAGTACTTC
CATLDIDEQYF
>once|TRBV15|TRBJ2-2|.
TGTGCCACCAGCAGCGAACTAGGAGACACCGGGGAGCTGTTTTTT
CATSSELGDTGELFF
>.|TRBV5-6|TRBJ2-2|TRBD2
TGTGCCAGCAGCTTGGAGGGTACGGGAGGCACCGGGGAGCTGTTTTTT
CASSLEGTGGTGELFF
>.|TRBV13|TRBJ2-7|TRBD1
TGTGCCAGCAGTGGACAGGGCACGGCCTACGAGCAGTACTTC
CASSGQGTAYEQYF
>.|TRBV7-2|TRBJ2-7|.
TGTGCCAGCAGCTTAGAAGTAGGTAGCAGCTACGAGCAGTACTTC
CASSLEVGSSYEQYF
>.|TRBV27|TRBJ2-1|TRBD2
TGTGCCAGCAGTTTACGGAGCGGGGGGCCGTGGAATGAGCAGTTCTTC
CASSLRSGGPWNEQFF
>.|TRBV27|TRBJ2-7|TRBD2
TGTGCCAGCAGTCCCAGCAGCGGGGAGAAGGGCTACGAGCAGTACTTC
CASSPSSGEKGYEQYF
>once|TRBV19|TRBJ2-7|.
TGTGCCAGTAGTATAACGGGAGTCTACGAGCAGTACTTC
CASSITGVYEQYF
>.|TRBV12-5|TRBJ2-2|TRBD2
TGTGCTAGTGGTCCTCCACTTTTACTAGCGGGAGAAAACACCGGGGAGCTGTTTTTT
CASGPPLLLAGENTGELFF
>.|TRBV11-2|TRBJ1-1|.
TGTGCCAGCAGTTACAGACATGAGGCTGAAGCTTTCTTT
CASSYRHEAEAFF
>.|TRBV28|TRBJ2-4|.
TGTGCCAGCAGTTTAGGAGGTGACAAAGCCAAAAACATTCAGTACTTC
CASSLGGDKAKNIQYF
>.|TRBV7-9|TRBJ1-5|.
TGTGCCAGCAGCCCCAAGGAGGCAGGGAATCAGCCCCAGCATTTT
CASSPKEAGNQPQHF
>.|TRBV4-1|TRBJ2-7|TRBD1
TGCGCCAGCAGCCAAGCAGGGGGTTCCTACGAGCAGTACTTC
CASSQAGGSYEQYF
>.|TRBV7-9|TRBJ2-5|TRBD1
TGTGCCAGCAGCTCCGGGGACAGGGGGGACGGAGAGACCCAGTACTTC
CASSSGDRGDGETQYF
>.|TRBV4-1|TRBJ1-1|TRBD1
TGCGCCAGCAGCCACCCCGGGACAGCGAACACTGAAGCTTTCTTT
CASSHPGTANTEAFF
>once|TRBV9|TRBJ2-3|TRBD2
TGTGCCAGCAGCATCACTAGCGGCACAGATACGCAGTATTTT
CASSITSGTDTQYF
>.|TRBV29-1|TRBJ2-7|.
TGCAGCGTTGAAATCAGCAGGGGTTGGGAGCAGTACTTC
CSVEISRGWEQYF
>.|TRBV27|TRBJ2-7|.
TGTGCCAGCAGCCAACAGGGCGGGGAGCAGTACTTC
CASSQQGGEQYF
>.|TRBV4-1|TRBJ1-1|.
TGCGCCAGCAGCCAAGCCGTTCGCAACACTGAAGCTTTCTTT
CASSQAVRNTEAFF
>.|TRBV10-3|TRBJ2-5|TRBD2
TGTGCCATCGGGGAGACTAGCGACCAAGAGACCCAGTACTTC
CAIGETSDQETQYF
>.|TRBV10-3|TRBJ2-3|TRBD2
TGTGCCATCAGTTCTAGCGGGCATAGCACAGATACGCAGTATTTT
CAISSSGHSTDTQYF
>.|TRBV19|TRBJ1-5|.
TGTGCCAGCCTACACCACAAATCGGACAGTGATAATAGCAATCAGCCCCAGCATTTT
CASLHHKSDSDNSNQPQHF
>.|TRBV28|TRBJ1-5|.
TGTGCCAGCAGCCCTATCCCCCAGCCCCAGCATTTT
CASSPIPQPQHF
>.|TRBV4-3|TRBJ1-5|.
TGCGCCAGCAGCCAAGATATAGGGGCGAATCAGCCCCAGCATTTT
CASSQDIGANQPQHF
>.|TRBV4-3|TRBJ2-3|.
TGCGCCAGCAGCCAAGATCGGGGAGGGGGAAGCACAGATACGCAGTATTTT
CASSQDRGGGSTDTQYF
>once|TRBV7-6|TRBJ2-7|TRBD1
TGTGCCAGCAGCTTTCATACCTTGGACAGGGGCTCCTACGAGCAGTACTTC
CASSFHTLDRGSYEQYF
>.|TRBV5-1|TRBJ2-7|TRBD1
TGCGCCAGCAGTTTTCAGGGGGCCTCCTACGAGCAGTACTTC
CASSFQGASYEQYF
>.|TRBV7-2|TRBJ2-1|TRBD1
TGTGCCAGCAGCCCGCGGGGACAGGGGGCGTTAAACAATGAGCAGTTCTTC
CASSPRGQGALNNEQFF
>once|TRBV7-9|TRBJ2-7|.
TGTGCCAGCAGCTTAGCCCAGAGTTACGAGCAGTACTTC
CASSLAQSYEQYF